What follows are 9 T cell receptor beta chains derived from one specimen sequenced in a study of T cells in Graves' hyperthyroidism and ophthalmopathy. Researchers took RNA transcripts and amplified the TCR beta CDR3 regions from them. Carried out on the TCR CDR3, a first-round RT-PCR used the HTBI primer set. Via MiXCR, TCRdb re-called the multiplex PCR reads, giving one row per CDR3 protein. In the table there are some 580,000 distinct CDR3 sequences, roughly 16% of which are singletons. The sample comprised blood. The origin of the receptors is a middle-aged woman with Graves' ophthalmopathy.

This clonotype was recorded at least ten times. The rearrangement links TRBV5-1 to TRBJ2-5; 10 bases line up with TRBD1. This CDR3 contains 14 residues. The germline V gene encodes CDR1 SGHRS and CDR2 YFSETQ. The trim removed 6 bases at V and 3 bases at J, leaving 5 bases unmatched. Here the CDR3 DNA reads TGCGCCAGCAAACCCGGGACAGGGGAAGAGACCCAGTACTTC. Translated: CASKPGTGEETQYF.

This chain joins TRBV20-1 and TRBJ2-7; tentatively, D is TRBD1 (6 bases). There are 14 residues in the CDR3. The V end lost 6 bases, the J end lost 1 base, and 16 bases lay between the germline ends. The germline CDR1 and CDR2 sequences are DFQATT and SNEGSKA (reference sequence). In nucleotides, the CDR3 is TGCAGTGCCTCACGGACAGACAGTTCCTACGAGCAGTACTTC. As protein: CSASRTDSSYEQYF.

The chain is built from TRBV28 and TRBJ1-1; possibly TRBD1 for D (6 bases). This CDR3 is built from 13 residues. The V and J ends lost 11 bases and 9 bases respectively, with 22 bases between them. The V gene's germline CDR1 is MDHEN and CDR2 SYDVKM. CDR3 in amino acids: CASRFGGLPQAFF. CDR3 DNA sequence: TGTGCCTCCCGATTCGGGGGCCTCCCCCAAGCTTTCTTT.

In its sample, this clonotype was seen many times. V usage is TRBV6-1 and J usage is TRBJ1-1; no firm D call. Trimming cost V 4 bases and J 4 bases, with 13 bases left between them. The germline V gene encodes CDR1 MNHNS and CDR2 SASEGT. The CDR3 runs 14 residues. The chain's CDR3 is CASSVGTRSTEAFF. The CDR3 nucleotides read TGTGCCAGCAGTGTAGGAACCAGGAGCACTGAAGCTTTCTTT.

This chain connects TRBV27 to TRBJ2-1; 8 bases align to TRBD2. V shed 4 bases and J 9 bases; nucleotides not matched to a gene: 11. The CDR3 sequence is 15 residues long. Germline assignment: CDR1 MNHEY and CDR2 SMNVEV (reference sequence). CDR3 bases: TGTGCCAGCAGTTCACCGGGACTAGGAATGGGTGAGCAGTTCTTC. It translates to CASSSPGLGMGEQFF.

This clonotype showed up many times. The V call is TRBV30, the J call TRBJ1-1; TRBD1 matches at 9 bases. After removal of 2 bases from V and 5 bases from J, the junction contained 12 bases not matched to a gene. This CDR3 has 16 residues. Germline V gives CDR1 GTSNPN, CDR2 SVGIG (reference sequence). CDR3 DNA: TGTGCCTGGAGTACTGATACACAGGGGGCTCCAACTGAAGCTTTCTTT. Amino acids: CAWSTDTQGAPTEAFF.

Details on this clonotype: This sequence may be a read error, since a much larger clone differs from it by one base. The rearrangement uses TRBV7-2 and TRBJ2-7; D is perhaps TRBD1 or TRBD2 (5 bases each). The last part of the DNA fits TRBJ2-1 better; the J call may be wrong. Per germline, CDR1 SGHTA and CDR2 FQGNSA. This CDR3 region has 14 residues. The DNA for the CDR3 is TGTGCCAGCAGCTTCAGGGACGGTGGCTACGAGCAGTTCTTC. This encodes CASSFRDGGYEQFF.

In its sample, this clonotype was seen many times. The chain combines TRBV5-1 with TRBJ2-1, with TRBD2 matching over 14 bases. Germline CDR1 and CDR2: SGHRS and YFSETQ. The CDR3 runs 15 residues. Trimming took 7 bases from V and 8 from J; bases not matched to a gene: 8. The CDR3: CASGSGTSGSYEQFF. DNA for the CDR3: TGCGCCAGCGGATCCGGGACTAGCGGGAGTTATGAGCAGTTCTTC.

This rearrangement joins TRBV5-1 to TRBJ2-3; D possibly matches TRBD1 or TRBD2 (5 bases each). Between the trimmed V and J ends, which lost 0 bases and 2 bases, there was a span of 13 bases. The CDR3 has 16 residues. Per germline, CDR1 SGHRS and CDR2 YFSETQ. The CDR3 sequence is CASSLAGGGYTDTQYF. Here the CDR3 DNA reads TGCGCCAGCAGCTTGGCCGGTGGGGGATACACAGATACGCAGTATTTT. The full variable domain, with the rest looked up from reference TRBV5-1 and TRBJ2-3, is KAGVTQTPRYLIKTRGQQVTLSCSPISGHRSVSWYQQTPGQGLQFLFEYFSETQRNKGNFPGRFSGRQFSNSRSEMNVSTLELGDSALYLCASSLAGGGYTDTQYFGPGTRLTVL.